This T cell receptor beta chain originates from a study of blood T cell repertoires in COVID-19 (TCRdb year 2020). Looking at the study overall: Samples covering the acute and convalescent phases of COVID-19 were provided by collaborators in the United States, Italy and Spain. Where available, HLA class I and class II types were taken from metadata supplied by the sample provider and were not determined by assay-based typing. A de-identified subject ID, COVID-19 status, age in years and sex were almost always included in the sample metadata. The prospective study material was composed of cDNA or gDNA derived from T cells, B-cell-depleted T cells, or PBMCs. Samples came from the ongoing ImmuneRACE study (first 160 participants) plus 1,254 subjects from 6 global collaborators. The repertoires were released in a freely available public database intended as a resource for research on the immune response to SARS-CoV-2. Deeply sampled blood TCRbeta repertoires from subjects exposed to, actively infected with, or recovered from COVID-19 were included in the dataset. General conclusions and limits of the study: Clinical and demographic metadata were provided uncurated, with the amount varying by source and participant.

Collaborating institutions collected whole blood in K2EDTA tubes following their own protocols. Collaborator samples were shipped for TCRbeta analysis as frozen whole blood, isolated PBMCs, or DNA extracted from either sample type. TCRbeta CDR3 regions were amplified from genomic DNA by means of the immunoSEQ Assay, a bias-controlled multiplex PCR. As for the original processing: The number of nucleated cells in each sample was estimated by amplification of reference gene primers within the assay. To quantify the absolute abundance of each unique TCRbeta CDR3 rearrangement, sequence reads were collapsed and filtered. Productive Simpson clonality was computed per sample as the square root of Simpson's diversity index over productive rearrangements. What TCRdb holds here is the immuneACCESS table cut down to in-frame rearrangements. Part of the clones is not present; checked against another copy, under half of the missing clones reflect an unresolved V gene, and the others are unexplained. The V and J calls and the clone size are those of that table, but D and trimming were determined from the DNA. Across this sample there are more than 130,000 clones, with 80% to 90% seen only once. The top ten constitute roughly 4% of the sample.

A note on this clone: This clone's antigen is unknown. No much larger clone exists at a distance of one base, and base qualities are not known.

The clonotype was recovered from a woman in her 40s with acute or convalescent COVID-19. The sample consisted of peripheral blood.

Read as DNA, the sequence is TGTGCCAGCAGGTCGCCCCGCCAGGGGGCATACGGCTACACCTTC. Its product reads: CASRSPRQGAYGYTF. This chain is built from TRBV27 and TRBJ1-2, and TRBD1 matches 8 of the central bases. Compared with germline, V lacks 6 bases and J lacks 8 bases; bases without a gene match: 14. The germline V gene (reference sequence) yields MNHEY for CDR1 and SMNVEV for CDR2. Inclusive of the bounding cysteine and phenylalanine, the CDR3 is 15 residues long. The kept DNA is CDR3 alone, 45 bases in frame from the first base.